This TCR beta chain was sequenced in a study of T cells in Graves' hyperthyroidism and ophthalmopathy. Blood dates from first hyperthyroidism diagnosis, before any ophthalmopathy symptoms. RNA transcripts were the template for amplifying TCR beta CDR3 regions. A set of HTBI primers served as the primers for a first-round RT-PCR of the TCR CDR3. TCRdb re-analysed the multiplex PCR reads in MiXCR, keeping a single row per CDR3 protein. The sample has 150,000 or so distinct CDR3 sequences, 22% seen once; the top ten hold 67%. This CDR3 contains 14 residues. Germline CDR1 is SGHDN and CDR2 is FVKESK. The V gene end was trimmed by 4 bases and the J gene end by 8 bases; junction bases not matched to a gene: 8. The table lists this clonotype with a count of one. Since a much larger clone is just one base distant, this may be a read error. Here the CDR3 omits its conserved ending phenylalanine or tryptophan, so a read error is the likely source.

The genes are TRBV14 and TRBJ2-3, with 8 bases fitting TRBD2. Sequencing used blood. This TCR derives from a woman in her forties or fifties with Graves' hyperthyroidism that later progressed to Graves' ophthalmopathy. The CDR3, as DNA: TGTGCCAGCAGCCCGACTAGCGCCAGGGGTACGCAGTATTCT. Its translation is CASSPTSARGTQYS.